These T cell receptor beta chains were read from a single sample in a study of technical replicates of blood from several donors. Using immunoSEQ multiplex PCR, the repertoire was profiled, and TCRdb retains in-frame clones only, with some absent. The repertoire holds tens of thousands of clones, with over 95% as singletons. The sample consisted of T cells isolated from PBMCs. The receptors shown here come from a human donor in good health. Each CDR3 is given with its conserved first and last residue. D genes are given only for firm matches.

CASSLNYKNRKNF	TGTGCCAGCAGTTTGAACTATAAGAACCGCAAGAATTTT	TRBJ2-3	.	TRBV28
CASGPQFIQGADTGELFF	TGTGCTAGTGGTCCTCAATTTATCCAGGGGGCGGACACCGGGGAGCTGTTTTTT	TRBJ2-2	TRBD1	TRBV12-5
CASSWTGYTGELFF	TGTGCCAGCAGTTGGACAGGGTACACCGGGGAGCTGTTTTTT	TRBJ2-2	TRBD1	TRBV2
CASSDWTGSDGYTF	TGTGCCAGCAGTGACTGGACAGGGTCGGATGGCTACACCTTC	TRBJ1-2	TRBD1	TRBV25-1
CASSLHSANYGYTF	TGTGCCAGCAGTTTACACAGTGCTAACTATGGCTACACCTTC	TRBJ1-2	.	TRBV27
CASSSPGAGVYGYTF	TGTGCCAGCAGCTCCCCCGGCGCAGGGGTGTATGGCTACACCTTC	TRBJ1-2	.	TRBV27
CASSLGGESTDTQYF	TGTGCCAGCAGCTTAGGCGGAGAAAGCACAGATACGCAGTATTTT	TRBJ2-3	.	TRBV7-3
CASSLPGMNTEAFF	TGTGCCAGCAGTTTACCGGGGATGAACACTGAAGCTTTCTTT	TRBJ1-1	.	TRBV28
CASSLEQGRAFF	TGTGCCAGCAGCCTGGAACAGGGTCGGGCTTTCTTT	TRBJ1-1	.	TRBV5-6
CASSPALQYTEAFF	TGTGCCAGCAGCCCTGCGCTTCAATACACTGAAGCTTTCTTT	TRBJ1-1	.	TRBV2
CASSPGTGGNQPQHF	TGTGCCAGCTCACCCGGGACAGGGGGGAATCAGCCCCAGCATTTT	TRBJ1-5	TRBD1	TRBV18
CASSSDSEPHSGANVLTF	TGTGCCAGCAGCTCGGACTCAGAACCCCACTCTGGGGCCAACGTCCTGACTTTC	TRBJ2-6	.	TRBV11-1
CAWRLGNTGELFF	TGTGCCTGGAGACTCGGGAACACCGGGGAGCTGTTTTTT	TRBJ2-2	.	TRBV30
CAWSDVRGGYTF	TGTGCCTGGAGTGACGTAAGGGGTGGCTACACCTTC	TRBJ1-2	.	TRBV30
CATSREISGQFVGELFF	TGTGCCACCAGCAGAGAGATTTCCGGACAGTTCGTGGGGGAGCTGTTTTTT	TRBJ2-2	.	TRBV15
CASKLYLSTDTQYF	TGTGCCAGCAAGCTTTACCTTAGCACAGATACGCAGTATTTT	TRBJ2-3	.	TRBV6-1
CASSLVPTSYETQYF	TGTGCCAGCAGCTTAGTCCCTACTAGTTATGAGACCCAGTACTTC	TRBJ2-5	.	TRBV7-9
CASSWGLAALGEQYF	TGTGCCAGCAGTTGGGGACTAGCGGCCCTTGGCGAGCAGTACTTC	TRBJ2-7	TRBD2	TRBV6-5
CASSLGGSPDTQYF	TGCGCCAGCAGCTTGGGAGGGAGCCCCGATACGCAGTATTTT	TRBJ2-3	.	TRBV5-1
CSVSTGSYYEQYF	TGCAGCGTCTCGACCGGGTCCTACTACGAGCAGTACTTC	TRBJ2-7	.	TRBV29-1
CASSRLTGSTGELFF	TGTGCCAGCAGCCGATTAACAGGGAGCACCGGGGAGCTGTTTTTT	TRBJ2-2	.	TRBV7-8